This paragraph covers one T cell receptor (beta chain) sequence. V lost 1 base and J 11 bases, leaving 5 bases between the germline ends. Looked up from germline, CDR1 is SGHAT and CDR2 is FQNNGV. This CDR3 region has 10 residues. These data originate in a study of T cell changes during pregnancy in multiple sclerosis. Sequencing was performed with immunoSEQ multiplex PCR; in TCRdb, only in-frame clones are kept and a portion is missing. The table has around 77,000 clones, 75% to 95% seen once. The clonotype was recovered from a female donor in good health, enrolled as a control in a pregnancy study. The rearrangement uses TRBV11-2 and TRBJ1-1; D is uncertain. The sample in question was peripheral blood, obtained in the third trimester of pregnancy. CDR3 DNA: TGTGCCAGCAGCTTAGTGCGGGCTTTCTTT. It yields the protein CASSLVRAFF.